This is a list of T cell receptor beta chains from one sample in a study of PD-1 blockade in mismatch repair-deficient tumors. Clones were read by immunoSEQ multiplex PCR, and TCRdb kept only the in-frame ones, dropping some. The sample yields some 120,000 clones, roughly 90% seen once. The sample consisted of peripheral blood, taken approximately 72 weeks after starting pembrolizumab. The receptors come from an adult with mismatch repair-deficient cancer. Each CDR3 is given without its conserved first and last residue. The order of the fields is clone size, D gene, V gene, CDR3 protein. D genes are given only for firm matches. Clone size, where shown, is once, few, many, or a class for clones that have expanded.

abundance: .
d_gene: TRBD1
v_gene: TRBV11-2
CDR3aa: ASSPRDRGQETQY

abundance: .
d_gene: TRBD2
v_gene: TRBV11-2
CDR3aa: ASSLLAGGPNGELF

abundance: .
d_gene: TRBD2
v_gene: TRBV6-1
CDR3aa: ASIRTSGREHEQF

abundance: .
d_gene: TRBD1
v_gene: TRBV2
CDR3aa: ASSPRQGNYGYT

abundance: .
d_gene: .
v_gene: TRBV14
CDR3aa: ASSQGPPGPLRNYEQY

abundance: .
d_gene: .
v_gene: TRBV7-9
CDR3aa: ASSLGGGMNTEAF

abundance: .
d_gene: .
v_gene: TRBV29-1
CDR3aa: SVEDVLTYEQY

abundance: .
d_gene: TRBD1
v_gene: TRBV15
CDR3aa: ATSDRSRDSEAF

abundance: .
d_gene: TRBD1
v_gene: TRBV19
CDR3aa: ASSIKDRAYSNQPQH

abundance: .
d_gene: TRBD1
v_gene: TRBV6-1
CDR3aa: ASSQERQGRGTDTQY

abundance: .
d_gene: TRBD1
v_gene: TRBV7-2
CDR3aa: ASTRPGTGTYEQY

abundance: .
d_gene: TRBD2
v_gene: TRBV27
CDR3aa: ASSPGTSGYNEQF

abundance: few
d_gene: TRBD1
v_gene: TRBV7-2
CDR3aa: ASSSYRGLTGELF

abundance: .
d_gene: TRBD2
v_gene: TRBV7-2
CDR3aa: ASSLDQREVTDTQY

abundance: .
d_gene: TRBD1
v_gene: TRBV28
CDR3aa: ASRWDRGFYEQY

abundance: .
d_gene: .
v_gene: TRBV19
CDR3aa: ASKWDTGELF

abundance: .
d_gene: .
v_gene: TRBV11-2
CDR3aa: ASSLAGREQY

abundance: .
d_gene: .
v_gene: TRBV4-1
CDR3aa: ASSQSWSSGANVLT

abundance: .
d_gene: TRBD2
v_gene: TRBV6-1
CDR3aa: ASSGGNGLGGYEQY

abundance: few
d_gene: .
v_gene: TRBV4-2
CDR3aa: ASSQTGTDPYGYT

abundance: .
d_gene: .
v_gene: TRBV13
CDR3aa: ASSLGAGSSGANVLT

abundance: .
d_gene: .
v_gene: TRBV7-2
CDR3aa: ASSLWPVGTSNTEAF

abundance: .
d_gene: .
v_gene: TRBV5-1
CDR3aa: ASSLGTGTLYEQY

abundance: .
d_gene: .
v_gene: TRBV25-1
CDR3aa: ASSGKTQY

abundance: .
d_gene: TRBD2
v_gene: TRBV7-2
CDR3aa: ASSLGRETQY

abundance: .
d_gene: .
v_gene: TRBV7-8
CDR3aa: ASSLVWAGAGTEAF

abundance: .
d_gene: TRBD2
v_gene: TRBV6-1
CDR3aa: ASSLGGSSYEQY

abundance: .
d_gene: TRBD2
v_gene: TRBV19
CDR3aa: ASSSGSGDEQF

abundance: .
d_gene: .
v_gene: TRBV10-2
CDR3aa: ASSEASLGNQPQH

abundance: .
d_gene: .
v_gene: TRBV27
CDR3aa: ASSLESPIDTQY

abundance: .
d_gene: TRBD2
v_gene: TRBV27
CDR3aa: ASSLVGLAGDNEQF

abundance: .
d_gene: .
v_gene: TRBV7-9
CDR3aa: ASSLGQDVLT

abundance: .
d_gene: TRBD1
v_gene: TRBV2
CDR3aa: ASSEEGTGEETQY

abundance: .
d_gene: .
v_gene: TRBV4-3
CDR3aa: ASSRSGIEAF

abundance: .
d_gene: TRBD1
v_gene: TRBV7-9
CDR3aa: ASSSIQGAETQY

abundance: .
d_gene: .
v_gene: TRBV7-9
CDR3aa: ASSLGPPAYNEQF

abundance: .
d_gene: .
v_gene: TRBV7-9
CDR3aa: ASSADRETQY

abundance: .
d_gene: .
v_gene: TRBV20-1
CDR3aa: SASVNTEAF

abundance: .
d_gene: TRBD2
v_gene: TRBV28
CDR3aa: ASREAAFGALGSDTQY

abundance: .
d_gene: .
v_gene: TRBV6-1
CDR3aa: ASLIGGSQHLEQF

abundance: few
d_gene: .
v_gene: TRBV4-1
CDR3aa: ASSQGPGGKSNQPQH

abundance: few
d_gene: .
v_gene: TRBV27
CDR3aa: ASSLRGAYEQY

abundance: .
d_gene: TRBD2
v_gene: TRBV28
CDR3aa: ASSLLASGRDNEQF

abundance: .
d_gene: TRBD1
v_gene: TRBV5-1
CDR3aa: ASSLTGQGDGYT

abundance: .
d_gene: TRBD2
v_gene: TRBV11-2
CDR3aa: ASSPGWREGKNIQY

abundance: .
d_gene: TRBD2
v_gene: TRBV10-3
CDR3aa: ATYGLAGAYNEQF

abundance: .
d_gene: .
v_gene: TRBV7-6
CDR3aa: ASSLGLGWGKETQY

abundance: .
d_gene: .
v_gene: TRBV28
CDR3aa: ASRLDRTPNEQY

abundance: .
d_gene: .
v_gene: TRBV27
CDR3aa: ASAGFATGELF

abundance: .
d_gene: TRBD1
v_gene: TRBV4-1
CDR3aa: ASSSWGQGNTYEQY

abundance: .
d_gene: TRBD1
v_gene: TRBV7-9
CDR3aa: ASSSPDRVNEQY

abundance: .
d_gene: .
v_gene: TRBV14
CDR3aa: ASSQLRNTGELF

abundance: .
d_gene: .
v_gene: TRBV27
CDR3aa: ASSSGLSSYEQY

abundance: .
d_gene: .
v_gene: TRBV4-1
CDR3aa: ASSPTVSYEQY

abundance: .
d_gene: .
v_gene: TRBV29-1
CDR3aa: SVLGGTTYEQY

abundance: .
d_gene: .
v_gene: TRBV29-1
CDR3aa: SVEIYTEAF

abundance: .
d_gene: .
v_gene: TRBV16
CDR3aa: ASSPMDYEQY

abundance: .
d_gene: TRBD2
v_gene: TRBV4-3
CDR3aa: ASSQAVAGVYEQY

abundance: .
d_gene: TRBD2
v_gene: TRBV2
CDR3aa: ASSEGSGSTDTQY